This T cell receptor beta chain appears in the sequencing data of a study of blood T cell repertoires in COVID-19 (TCRdb year 2020). Background for the entire study: Samples from collaborators originated in the United States, Italy and Spain and spanned both the acute and convalescent phases of COVID-19. Subjects who had been exposed to COVID-19, were actively infected with it, or had recovered from it provided the deeply sampled blood TCRbeta repertoires that made up the dataset. The material from the prospective study consisted of cDNA or gDNA derived from T cells, B-cell-depleted T cells, or PBMCs. Nearly every sample came with metadata listing a de-identified subject ID, COVID-19 status, age in years and sex. Where available, HLA class I and class II types were taken from metadata supplied by the sample provider and were not determined by assay-based typing. The repertoires were released in a freely available public database meant as a resource for research on the immune response to SARS-CoV-2. The samples were drawn from two sources: the first 160 participants of the ongoing ImmuneRACE study, and 950 to 1,500 subjects contributed by 6 global collaborators. Study-wide findings and limitations: How much clinical and demographic metadata was included differed by source and by participant, and the metadata was provided uncurated.

Concerning this clone itself: Its antigen is currently not known. No quality values exist for individual bases; no much larger clone is one base distant.

The germline V gene gives CDR1 as SGHAT and CDR2 as FQNNGV. Unmatched junction bases come to 17, with V trimmed by 4 bases and J by 6 bases. CDR3 length: 17 amino acids, cysteine to phenylalanine. CDR3 DNA is the only sequence kept; it has 51 bases, read in frame from the first base. Collaborating institutions collected whole blood in K2EDTA tubes following their own protocols. Collaborator samples were shipped for TCRbeta analysis as frozen whole blood, isolated PBMCs, or DNA extracted from either sample type. TCRbeta CDR3 regions were amplified from genomic DNA by means of the immunoSEQ Assay, a bias-controlled multiplex PCR. In the paper's pipeline: Within the assay, amplification of reference gene primers was used to estimate how many nucleated cells each sample contained. To quantify the absolute abundance of each unique TCRbeta CDR3 rearrangement, sequence reads were collapsed and filtered. For each sample, productive Simpson clonality was calculated by taking the square root of Simpson's diversity index across productive rearrangements. TCRdb took over this immuneACCESS table, retaining in-frame rearrangements with V and J assigned. Such tables are incomplete; in checked studies, under half of the missing clones stem from an unresolved V gene, and the remainder is unexplained. From that table come the V and J calls and clone size; the DNA was used to work out D and trimming. The sample profile shows some 170,000 clones; 80% to 90% of them were found once. In total, the top ten clones hold 15% to 20% of the sample.

The sequenced sample was peripheral blood. This receptor was taken from a woman over 75 with acute or convalescent COVID-19. This chain is built from TRBV11-2 and TRBJ1-2; 7 junctional bases match TRBD1. The CDR3 protein is CASSSSLVRSGGHGYTF. The DNA reads as follows: TGTGCCAGCAGCTCCTCTTTAGTTCGCTCAGGGGGGCATGGCTACACCTTC.